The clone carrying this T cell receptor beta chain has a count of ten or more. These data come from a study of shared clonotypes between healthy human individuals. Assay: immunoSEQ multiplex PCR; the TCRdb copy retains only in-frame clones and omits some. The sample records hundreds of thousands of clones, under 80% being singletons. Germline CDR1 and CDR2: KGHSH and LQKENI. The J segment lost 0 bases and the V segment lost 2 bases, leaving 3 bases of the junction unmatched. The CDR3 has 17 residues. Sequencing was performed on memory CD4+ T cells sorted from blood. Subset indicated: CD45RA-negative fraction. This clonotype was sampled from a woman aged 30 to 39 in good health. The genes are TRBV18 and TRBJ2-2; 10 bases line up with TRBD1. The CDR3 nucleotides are TGTGCCAGCTCACCAATGGACAGGGGGACGAACACCGGGGAGCTGTTTTTT. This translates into CASSPMDRGTNTGELFF.